This TCR beta chain originates from a study of blood T cell repertoires in COVID-19. Background on the study: Samples representing acute and convalescent COVID-19 were sourced from the United States, Italy and Spain.

Per the original data handling: For nucleated cells, counts were estimated from reference gene primer amplification. TCRdb's table, derived via immunoSEQ multiplex PCR, lists solely in-frame clones and lacks some. That table gives V, J and clone size, and the DNA gave D and trimming. The sample lists 200,000 to 300,000 clones, approximately 85% occurring once. This TCR was recovered from a woman between 55 and 75 years old with active or convalescent COVID-19. Input material: peripheral blood.

The CDR3 reads CATGTECNEQFF. The CDR3 nucleotides read TGTGCCACGGGGACTGAATGCAATGAGCAGTTCTTC. The rearrangement joins TRBV24-1 to TRBJ2-1, with D possibly being TRBD2 (6 bases). Trimming left V 10 bases short and J 6 bases short, with 12 bases between. Germline V gene lookup returns CDR1 KGHDR and CDR2 SFDVKD. This CDR3 has 12 amino acids.